The TCR beta chain under discussion was sequenced for a study of blood T cell dynamics during melanoma immunotherapy. The time point is: week 3, after first cycle of checkpoint inhibitor. Blood was drawn before treatment and at week 3 after checkpoint blockade. Disease control meant complete response, partial response or stable disease at 12 weeks. Using immunoSEQ multiplex PCR, the repertoire was profiled, and TCRdb retains in-frame clones only, with some absent. This table holds some 12,000 clones, approximately 90% found once. The receptor comes from a human donor with melanoma. The sequencing used blood, collected from a patient treated with checkpoint blockade.

CDR3 nucleotides: TGTGCCATCAAGTACCAAGAGACCCAGTACTTC. The encoded protein is CAIKYQETQYF. This rearrangement joins TRBV7-7 to TRBJ2-5; no clear D. With 10 bases removed from V and 0 bases from J, the gap between germline ends came to 6 bases. The CDR3 spans 11 residues. Germline CDR1 and CDR2: SSHAT and FNYEAQ (reference sequence).